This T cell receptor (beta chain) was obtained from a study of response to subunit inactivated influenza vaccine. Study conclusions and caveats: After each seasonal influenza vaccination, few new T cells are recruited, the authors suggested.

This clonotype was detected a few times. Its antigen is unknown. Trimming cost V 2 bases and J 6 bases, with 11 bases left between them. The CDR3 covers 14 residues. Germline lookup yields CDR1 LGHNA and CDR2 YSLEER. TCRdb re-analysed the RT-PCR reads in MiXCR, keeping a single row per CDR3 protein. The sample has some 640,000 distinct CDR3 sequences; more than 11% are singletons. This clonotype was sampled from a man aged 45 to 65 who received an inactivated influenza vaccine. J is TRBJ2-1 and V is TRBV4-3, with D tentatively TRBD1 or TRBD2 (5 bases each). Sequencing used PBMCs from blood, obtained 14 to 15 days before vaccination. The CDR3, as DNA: TGCGCCAGCAGCCAACCGGGACGGTTCAATGAGCAGTTCTTC. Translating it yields CASSQPGRFNEQFF.